The 10 T cell receptor beta chains listed next were all sequenced from one sample in a study of immune evolution from preneoplasia to lung adenocarcinoma. TCRdb's copy holds only in-frame clones and misses some; the assay was immunoSEQ multiplex PCR. The sample holds roughly 2,200 clones; around 80% are singletons and the top ten take around an eighth. The sequencing sample was made of FFPE normal lung tissue adjacent to the tumor. The source is a person in their sixties or seventies with lung adenocarcinoma.

The chain links TRBV6-5 to TRBJ1-3; D uncertain. The CDR3 totals 12 residues. Germline values: CDR1 MNHEY, CDR2 SVGAGI. V was cut by 7 bases and J by 1 base, with 5 bases left in between. For the CDR3, the DNA is TGTGCCAGCAAGGGATCTGGAAACACCATATATTTT. Protein product: CASKGSGNTIYF.

This clone is classed as large. The chain couples TRBV7-3 to TRBJ2-1; 7 bases align to TRBD1. V gave up 5 bases and J gave up 1 base; unmatched junction bases: 5. Germline V lookup: CDR1 SGHTA, CDR2 FQGTGA. CDR3 length equals 15 residues. The CDR3 DNA reads as TGTGCCAGCAGCCTCACAGGGGATTCCTACAATGAGCAGTTCTTC. Its translation is CASSLTGDSYNEQFF.

In the case of this clone: The junction departs from germline at one end; a sequencing error may be responsible. Other DNA sequences in the sample encode the same CDR3. The gene calls are TRBV10-2 and TRBJ2-3; a possible D gene is TRBD2 (5 bases). CDR1 is WSHSY, CDR2 SAAADI, per germline. The CDR3 sequence is 13 residues long. CDR3 DNA sequence: TGTGCCAGCAGCACGGGATATACAGATACGCAGTATTTT. As protein: CASSTGYTDTQYF.

This sequence joins TRBV5-1 and TRBJ1-5; D ambiguous. The CDR3 sequence is 17 residues long. CDR1 SGHRS and CDR2 YFSETQ come from the germline V gene. The germline V and J ends were trimmed by 4 bases and 0 bases, with 17 bases remaining between them. CDR3 sequence: CASSPGNPLGSNQPQHF. Here the CDR3 DNA reads TGCGCCAGCAGCCCCGGCAACCCTCTGGGTAGCAATCAGCCCCAGCATTTT.

V is TRBV2 and J is TRBJ2-5; D possibly corresponds to TRBD2 (6 bases). V was pared by 5 bases and J by 5 bases, with 9 bases between. The CDR3 runs 12 residues. Germline V CDR1 and CDR2: SNHLY, FYNNEI. CDR3 sequence reads: CASSLLAETQYF. CDR3 in DNA: TGTGCCAGCAGTCTTCTAGCGGAGACCCAGTACTTC.

V is TRBV30 and J is TRBJ1-4; 8 bases are shared with TRBD1. Germline lookup yields CDR1 GTSNPN and CDR2 SVGIG (reference sequence). V was clipped by 1 base and J by 5 bases; unmatched bases: 6. This CDR3 has 15 amino acids. The CDR3 loop is CAWSGSGQGNEKLFF. The CDR3 nucleotides are TGTGCCTGGAGTGGATCCGGACAGGGAAATGAAAAACTGTTTTTT.

In DNA form, the CDR3 reads TGCGCCAGCAGCTTGTCAAGGGGTGAAGGTAGAGAGACCCAGTACTTC. Translation gives CASSLSRGEGRETQYF. V and J are TRBV5-1 and TRBJ2-5, with a weak D call TRBD1 (5 bases). The germline gives CDR1 SGHRS, CDR2 YFSETQ. This CDR3 is 16 amino acids long. V lost 1 base and J 4 bases, leaving 17 bases between the germline ends.

This clone has more than one count but fewer than ten. The J gene is TRBJ1-2, the V gene TRBV7-2; D is perhaps TRBD1 (6 bases). The CDR3 contains 14 residues. Trimming took 4 bases from V and 8 from J, leaving 17 bases between them. CDR1 is SGHTA, CDR2 FQGNSA, per germline. The CDR3 DNA follows: TGTGCCAGCAGCTCTAGACAGGCCCGGGAGGGCTACACCTTC. It yields the protein CASSSRQAREGYTF.

The rearrangement links TRBV11-3 to TRBJ2-3; no reliable D call. The V gene lost 8 bases and the J gene lost 0 bases, with 6 bases spanning the gap. Germline V lookup: CDR1 SGHNT, CDR2 YENEEA. The CDR3 runs to 12 residues. The CDR3, as DNA: TGTGCCAGCGGACGAAGCACAGATACGCAGTATTTT. Translated: CASGRSTDTQYF.

The chain joins TRBV5-1 to TRBJ2-5, with 10 bases matching TRBD2. The CDR3 consists of 16 residues. Looked up from germline, CDR1 is SGHRS and CDR2 is YFSETQ. Germline trimming cut 3 bases from V and 4 bases from J; bases unmatched to any gene: 9. The CDR3 DNA sequence: TGCGCCAGCAGCTATTTACCTACTAGCGGGATAGAGACCCAGTACTTC. Its translation is CASSYLPTSGIETQYF. Full variable domain (outside the CDR3, taken from reference TRBV5-1 and TRBJ2-5): KAGVTQTPRYLIKTRGQQVTLSCSPISGHRSVSWYQQTPGQGLQFLFEYFSETQRNKGNFPGRFSGRQFSNSRSEMNVSTLELGDSALYLCASSYLPTSGIETQYFGPGTRLLVL.